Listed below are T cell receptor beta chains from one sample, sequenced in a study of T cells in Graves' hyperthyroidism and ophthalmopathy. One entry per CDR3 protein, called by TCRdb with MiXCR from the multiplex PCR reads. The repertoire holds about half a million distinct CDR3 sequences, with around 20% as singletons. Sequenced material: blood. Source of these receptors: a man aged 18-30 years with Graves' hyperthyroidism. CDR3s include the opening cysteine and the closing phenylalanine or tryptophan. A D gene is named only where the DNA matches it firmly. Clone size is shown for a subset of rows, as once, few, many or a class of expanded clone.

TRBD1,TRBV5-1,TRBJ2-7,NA,CASSRTGELTYEQYF,TGCGCCAGCAGTCGTACAGGGGAGCTTACCTACGAGCAGTACTTC
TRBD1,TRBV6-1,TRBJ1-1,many,CASSRFGVTGDTEAFF,TGTGCCAGCAGCCGATTTGGGGTGACAGGGGACACTGAAGCTTTCTTT
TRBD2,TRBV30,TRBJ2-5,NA,CAWRQAGYQETQYF,TGTGCCTGGAGGCAAGCGGGGTACCAAGAGACCCAGTACTTC
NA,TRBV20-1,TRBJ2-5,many,CSAGDGETQYF,TGCAGTGCAGGGGACGGGGAGACCCAGTACTTC
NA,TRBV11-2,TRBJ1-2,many,CASSDMGTAYGYTF,TGTGCCAGCAGCGATATGGGCACAGCCTATGGCTACACCTTC
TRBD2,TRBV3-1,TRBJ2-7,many,CASSQGLAEYEEQYF,TGTGCCAGCAGCCAAGGACTAGCAGAGTACGAAGAGCAGTACTTC
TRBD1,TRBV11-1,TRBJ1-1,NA,CASSSPRTGNINTEAFF,TGTGCCAGCAGCTCTCCCCGGACAGGGAACATTAACACTGAAGCTTTCTTT
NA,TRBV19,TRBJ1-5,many,CASSHRAWEPQHF,TGTGCCAGTAGTCATCGGGCTTGGGAGCCCCAGCATTTT
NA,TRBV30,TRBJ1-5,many,CAWTGGGSNQPQHF,TGTGCCTGGACCGGGGGTGGGAGCAATCAGCCCCAGCATTTT
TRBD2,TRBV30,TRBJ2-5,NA,CACDTGGETQYF,TGTGCGTGTGACACCGGGGGGGAGACCCAGTACTTC
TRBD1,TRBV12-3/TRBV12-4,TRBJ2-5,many,CASSPEDRVGETQYF,TGTGCCAGCAGTCCAGAGGACAGGGTGGGGGAGACCCAGTACTTC
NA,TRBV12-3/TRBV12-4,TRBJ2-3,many,CASSLSGNTDTQYF,TGTGCCAGCAGTTTATCCGGAAACACAGATACGCAGTATTTT
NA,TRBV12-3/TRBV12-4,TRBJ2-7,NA,CASSLHGGHRADEQYF,TGTGCCAGCAGCCTACACGGGGGACACCGGGCAGACGAGCAGTACTTC
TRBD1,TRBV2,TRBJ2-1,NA,CASRRDRGSYNEQFF,TGTGCCAGCCGACGGGACAGGGGGAGCTACAATGAGCAGTTCTTC
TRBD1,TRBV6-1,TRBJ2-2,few,CASSRTGGGGELFF,TGTGCCAGCAGCAGGACAGGGGGCGGCGGGGAGCTGTTTTTT
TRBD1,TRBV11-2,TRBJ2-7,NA,CASSRQGQDFYEQYF,TGTGCCAGCAGCCGACAGGGGCAGGACTTCTACGAGCAGTACTTC
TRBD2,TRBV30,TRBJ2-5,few,CAWSQLAGRGLETQYF,TGTGCCTGGAGTCAGCTAGCGGGGCGAGGATTAGAGACCCAGTACTTC
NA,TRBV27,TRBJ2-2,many,CASSLGTLGTANTGELFF,TGTGCCAGCAGTTTAGGGACTTTGGGGACAGCGAACACCGGGGAGCTGTTTTTT
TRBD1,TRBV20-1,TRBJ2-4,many,CSAIRDRESIQYF,TGCAGTGCTATCCGGGACAGGGAAAGTATTCAGTACTTC
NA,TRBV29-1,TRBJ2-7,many,CSVEDGPSSYEQYF,TGCAGCGTTGAAGATGGGCCCAGCTCCTACGAGCAGTACTTC
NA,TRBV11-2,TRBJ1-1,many,CASSQGATGEAFF,TGTGCCAGCAGCCAAGGTGCTACCGGTGAAGCTTTCTTT
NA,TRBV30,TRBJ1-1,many,CAWSTRTDTEAFF,TGTGCCTGGAGTACCCGGACGGACACTGAAGCTTTCTTT
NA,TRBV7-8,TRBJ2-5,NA,CASSLDRERAETQYF,TGTGCCAGCAGCTTAGATCGGGAAAGGGCGGAGACCCAGTACTTC
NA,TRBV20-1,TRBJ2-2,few,CSARAFANTGELFF,TGCAGTGCCAGGGCGTTCGCGAACACCGGGGAGCTGTTTTTT
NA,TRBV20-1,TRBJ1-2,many,CSAVDTDAAGYTF,TGCAGTGCTGTGGACACCGACGCGGCTGGCTACACCTTC
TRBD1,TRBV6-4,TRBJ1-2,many,CASKMLSGTGPLYGYTF,TGTGCCAGCAAAATGTTATCCGGGACAGGACCACTCTATGGCTACACCTTC
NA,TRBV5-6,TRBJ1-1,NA,CASSLMGARANTEAFF,TGTGCCAGCAGCTTGATGGGCGCAAGGGCGAACACTGAAGCTTTCTTT
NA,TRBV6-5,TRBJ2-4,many,CASSYSYEAKNIQYF,TGTGCCAGCAGTTACTCATATGAGGCCAAAAACATTCAGTACTTC
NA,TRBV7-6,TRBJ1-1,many,CASSFAGRTEAFF,TGTGCCAGCAGCTTCGCAGGGAGGACTGAAGCTTTCTTT
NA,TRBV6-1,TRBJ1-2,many,CASSPLGSGYTF,TGTGCCAGCAGTCCCCTCGGGTCTGGCTACACCTTC
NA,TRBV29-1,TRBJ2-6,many,CSAKSGANVLTF,TGCAGCGCGAAGTCTGGGGCCAACGTCCTGACTTTC
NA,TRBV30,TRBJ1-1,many,CAWSEPLFTEAFF,TGTGCCTGGAGTGAACCTTTGTTCACTGAAGCTTTCTTT
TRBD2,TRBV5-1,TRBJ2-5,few,CASSLAGGQEETQYF,TGCGCCAGCAGCCTAGCGGGGGGGCAGGAAGAGACCCAGTACTTC
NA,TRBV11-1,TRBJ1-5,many,CASSLSGNNQPQHF,TGTGCCAGCAGCTTGTCAGGGAACAATCAGCCCCAGCATTTT
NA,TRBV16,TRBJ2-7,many,CASSQSLARRASYEQYF,TGTGCCAGCAGCCAATCGTTGGCCCGAAGAGCCTCCTACGAGCAGTACTTC
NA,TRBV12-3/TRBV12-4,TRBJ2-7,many,CASSPRAWYEQYF,TGTGCCAGCAGTCCCCGGGCGTGGTACGAGCAGTACTTC
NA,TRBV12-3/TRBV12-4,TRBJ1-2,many,CASSFEGSIGYTF,TGTGCCAGCAGTTTTGAGGGCTCCATAGGCTACACCTTC
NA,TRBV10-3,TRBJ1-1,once,CATRDGENTEAFF,TGTGCCACCAGGGACGGTGAGAACACTGAAGCTTTCTTT
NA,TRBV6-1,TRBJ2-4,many,CASSVYTGAGTKNIQYF,TGTGCCAGCAGTGTCTACACGGGGGCGGGGACCAAAAACATTCAGTACTTC
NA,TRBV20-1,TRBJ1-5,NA,CSARGPTENQPQHF,TGCAGTGCTAGAGGTCCGACAGAGAATCAGCCCCAGCATTTT
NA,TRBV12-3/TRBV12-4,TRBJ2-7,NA,CASSPNRAREQYF,TGTGCCAGCAGCCCCAACAGGGCGCGGGAGCAGTACTTC
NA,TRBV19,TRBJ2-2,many,CASSILPGIGTGELFF,TGTGCCAGTAGTATCCTCCCAGGGATAGGCACCGGGGAGCTGTTTTTT
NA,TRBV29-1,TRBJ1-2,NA,CSAATPGYTF,TGCAGCGCCGCAACCCCCGGCTACACCTTC
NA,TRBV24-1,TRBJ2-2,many,CATSDATENTGELFF,TGTGCCACCAGTGACGCGACCGAGAACACCGGGGAGCTGTTTTTT
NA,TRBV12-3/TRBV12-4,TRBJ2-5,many,CASSLAWETQYF,TGTGCCAGCAGTTTAGCGTGGGAGACCCAGTACTTC
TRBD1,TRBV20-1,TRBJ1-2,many,CSAQGGTNYGYTF,TGCAGTGCCCAGGGGGGGACTAACTATGGCTACACCTTC
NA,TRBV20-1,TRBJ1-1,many,CSARRFAVGSTEAFF,TGCAGTGCTAGGAGGTTCGCGGTGGGGAGCACTGAAGCTTTCTTT
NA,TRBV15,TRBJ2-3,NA,CATSRDPWGATTDTQYF,TGTGCCACCAGCAGAGATCCATGGGGGGCTACAACAGATACGCAGTATTTT
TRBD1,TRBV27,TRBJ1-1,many,CASLGTATEAFF,TGTGCCAGTCTCGGGACAGCCACTGAAGCTTTCTTT
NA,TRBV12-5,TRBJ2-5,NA,CASGGPGAQETQYF,TGTGCTAGTGGCGGGCCAGGGGCGCAAGAGACCCAGTACTTC
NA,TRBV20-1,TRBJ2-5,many,CSARDYSQETQYF,TGCAGTGCTAGAGATTACTCCCAAGAGACCCAGTACTTC
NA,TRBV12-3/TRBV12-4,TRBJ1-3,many,CASSLWGMSGNTIYF,TGTGCCAGCAGTTTATGGGGGATGTCTGGAAACACCATATATTTT